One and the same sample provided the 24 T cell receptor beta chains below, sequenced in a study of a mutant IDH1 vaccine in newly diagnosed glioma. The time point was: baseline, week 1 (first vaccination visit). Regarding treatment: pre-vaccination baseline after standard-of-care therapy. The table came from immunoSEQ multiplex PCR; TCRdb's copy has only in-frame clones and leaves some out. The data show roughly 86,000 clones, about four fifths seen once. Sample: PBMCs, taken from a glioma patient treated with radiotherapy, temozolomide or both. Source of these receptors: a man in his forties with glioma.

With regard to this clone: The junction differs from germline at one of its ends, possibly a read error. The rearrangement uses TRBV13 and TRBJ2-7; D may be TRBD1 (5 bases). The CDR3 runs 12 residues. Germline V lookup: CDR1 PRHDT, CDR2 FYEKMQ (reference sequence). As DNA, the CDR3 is TGTGCCAGCAGCTTATTTTCGGACACCTTAGACTTC. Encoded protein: CASSLFSDTLDF.

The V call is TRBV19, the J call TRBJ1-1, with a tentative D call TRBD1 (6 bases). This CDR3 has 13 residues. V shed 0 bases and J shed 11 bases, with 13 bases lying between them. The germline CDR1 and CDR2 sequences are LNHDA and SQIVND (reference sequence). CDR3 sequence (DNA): TGTGCCAGTAGTATAGAGGACAGCGGAGAGGCTTTCTTT. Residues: CASSIEDSGEAFF.

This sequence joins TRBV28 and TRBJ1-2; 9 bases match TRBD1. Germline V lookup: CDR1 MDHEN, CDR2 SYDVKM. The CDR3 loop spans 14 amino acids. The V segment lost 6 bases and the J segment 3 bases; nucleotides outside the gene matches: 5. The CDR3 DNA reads TGTGCCAGCAGACAGGGGGCAGTGGACTATGGCTACACCTTC. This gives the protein CASRQGAVDYGYTF.

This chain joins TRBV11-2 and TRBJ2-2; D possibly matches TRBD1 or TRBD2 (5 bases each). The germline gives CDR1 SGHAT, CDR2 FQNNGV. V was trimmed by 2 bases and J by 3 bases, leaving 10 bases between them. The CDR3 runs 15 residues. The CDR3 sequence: CASSLWGSDTGELFF. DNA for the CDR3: TGTGCCAGCAGCTTATGGGGGTCAGACACCGGGGAGCTGTTTTTT.

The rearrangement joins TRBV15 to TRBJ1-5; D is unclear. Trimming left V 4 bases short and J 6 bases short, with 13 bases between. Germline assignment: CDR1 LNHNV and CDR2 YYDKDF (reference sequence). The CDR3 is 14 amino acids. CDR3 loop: CATSTVGPGQPQHF. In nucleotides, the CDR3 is TGTGCCACCAGCACGGTAGGACCAGGTCAGCCCCAGCATTTT.

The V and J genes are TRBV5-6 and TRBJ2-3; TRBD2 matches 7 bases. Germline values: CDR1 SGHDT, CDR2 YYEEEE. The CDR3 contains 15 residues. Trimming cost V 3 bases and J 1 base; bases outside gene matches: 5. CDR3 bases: TGTGCCAGCAGCTCGGTGGGAGGGGGCACAGATACGCAGTATTTT. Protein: CASSSVGGGTDTQYF.

CDR3 DNA sequence: TGCGCCAGCAGCTTGTACTACCCGGGACAGCCCGGGGAGACCCAGTACTTC. Translated, it gives CASSLYYPGQPGETQYF. The chain joins TRBV5-1 to TRBJ2-5; 7 bases line up with TRBD1. Germline V lookup: CDR1 SGHRS, CDR2 YFSETQ. The CDR3 sequence is 17 residues long. J gave up 5 bases and V 1 base, and 14 bases lay outside the gene matches.

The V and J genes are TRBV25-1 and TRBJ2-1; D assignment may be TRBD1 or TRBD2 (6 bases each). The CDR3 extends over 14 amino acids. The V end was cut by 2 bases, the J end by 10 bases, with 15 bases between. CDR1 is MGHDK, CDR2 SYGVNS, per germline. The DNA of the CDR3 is TGTGCCAGCAGTGAAGGTGTTTGGGGGGCGGAGCAGTTCTTC. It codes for CASSEGVWGAEQFF.

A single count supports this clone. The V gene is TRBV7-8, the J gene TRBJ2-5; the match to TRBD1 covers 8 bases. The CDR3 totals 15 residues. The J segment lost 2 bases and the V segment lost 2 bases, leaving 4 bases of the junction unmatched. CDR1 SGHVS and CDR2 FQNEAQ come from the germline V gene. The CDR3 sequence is CASSLTTGEQETQYF. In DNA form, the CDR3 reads TGTGCCAGCAGCTTAACGACAGGGGAGCAAGAGACCCAGTACTTC.

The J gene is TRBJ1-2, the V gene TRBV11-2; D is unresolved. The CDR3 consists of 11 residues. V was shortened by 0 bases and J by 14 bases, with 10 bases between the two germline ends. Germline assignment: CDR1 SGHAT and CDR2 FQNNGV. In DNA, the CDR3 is TGTGCCAGCAGCTTAGACGGTACGGAAACCTTC. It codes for CASSLDGTETF.

CDR3 in DNA: TGCGCCAGCAGCCCTAGCGGGAGAAAGGCCGGGGAGCTGTTTTTT. It translates to CASSPSGRKAGELFF. The chain carries TRBV4-3 and TRBJ2-2, with TRBD2 matching 10 bases. The CDR3 runs to 15 residues. CDR1 and CDR2 from the germline V gene are LGHNA and YSLEER. J was trimmed by 6 bases and V by 4 bases; bases with no gene match: 5.

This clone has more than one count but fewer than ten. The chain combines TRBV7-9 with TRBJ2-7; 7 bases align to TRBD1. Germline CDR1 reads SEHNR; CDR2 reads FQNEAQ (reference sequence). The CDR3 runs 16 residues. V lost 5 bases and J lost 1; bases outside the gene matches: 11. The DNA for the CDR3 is TGTGCCAGCAGCAGGGTCGGGACAGACGTGTCCTACGAGCAGTACTTC. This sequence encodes CASSRVGTDVSYEQYF.

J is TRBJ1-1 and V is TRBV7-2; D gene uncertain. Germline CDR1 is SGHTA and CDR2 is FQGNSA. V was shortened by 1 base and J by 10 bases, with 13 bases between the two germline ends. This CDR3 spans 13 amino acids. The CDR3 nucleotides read TGTGCCAGCAGCTTAGAGCCGGGAGGGAGAGCTTTCTTT. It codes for CASSLEPGGRAFF.

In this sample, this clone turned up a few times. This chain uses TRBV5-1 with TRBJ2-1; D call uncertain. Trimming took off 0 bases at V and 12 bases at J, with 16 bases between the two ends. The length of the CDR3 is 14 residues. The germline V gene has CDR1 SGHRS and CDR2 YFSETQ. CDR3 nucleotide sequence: TGCGCCAGCAGCTTGGCCAGGACGGGTCGAGGGCAGTTCTTC. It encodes CASSLARTGRGQFF.

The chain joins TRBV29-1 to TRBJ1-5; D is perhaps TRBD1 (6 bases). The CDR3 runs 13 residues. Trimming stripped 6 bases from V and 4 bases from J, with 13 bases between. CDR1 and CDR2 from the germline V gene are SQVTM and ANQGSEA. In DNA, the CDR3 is TGCAGCGTCGTACAGGGTTGGAATCAGCCCCAGCATTTT. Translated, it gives CSVVQGWNQPQHF. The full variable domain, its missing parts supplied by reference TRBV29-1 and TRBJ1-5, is SAVISQKPSRDICQRGTSLTIQCQVDSQVTMMFWYRQQPGQSLTLIATANQGSEATYESGFVIDKFPISRPNLTFSTLTVSNMSPEDSSIYLCSVVQGWNQPQHFGDGTRLSIL.

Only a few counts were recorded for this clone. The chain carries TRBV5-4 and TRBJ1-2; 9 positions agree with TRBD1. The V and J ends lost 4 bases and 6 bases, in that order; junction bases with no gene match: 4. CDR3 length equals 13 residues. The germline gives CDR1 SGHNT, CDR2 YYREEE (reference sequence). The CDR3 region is CASSTGQGNGYTF. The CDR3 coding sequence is TGTGCCAGCAGCACGGGACAGGGCAATGGCTACACCTTC.

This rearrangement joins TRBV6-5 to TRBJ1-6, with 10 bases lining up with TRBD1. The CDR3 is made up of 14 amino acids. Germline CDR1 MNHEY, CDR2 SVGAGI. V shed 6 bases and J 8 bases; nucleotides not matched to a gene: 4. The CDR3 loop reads CASSRTGGDSPLHF. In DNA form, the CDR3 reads TGTGCCAGCAGCAGGACAGGGGGTGATTCACCCCTCCACTTT.

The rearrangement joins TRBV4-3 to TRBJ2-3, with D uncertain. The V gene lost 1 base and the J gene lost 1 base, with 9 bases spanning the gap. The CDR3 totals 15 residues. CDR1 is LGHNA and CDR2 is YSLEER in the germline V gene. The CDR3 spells CASSQGEEGTDTQYF. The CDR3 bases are TGCGCCAGCAGCCAAGGAGAGGAAGGCACAGATACGCAGTATTTT.

The CDR3 spells CASSGEQTSRNEKLFF. CDR3 sequence (DNA): TGTGCCAGCAGTGGGGAACAGACAAGCCGTAATGAAAAACTGTTTTTT. The V gene is TRBV2, the J gene TRBJ1-4; D unclear. Trimming cost V 4 bases and J 4 bases, with 16 bases left between them. The CDR3 sequence is 16 residues long. Per the germline V gene, CDR1 is SNHLY and CDR2 is FYNNEI.

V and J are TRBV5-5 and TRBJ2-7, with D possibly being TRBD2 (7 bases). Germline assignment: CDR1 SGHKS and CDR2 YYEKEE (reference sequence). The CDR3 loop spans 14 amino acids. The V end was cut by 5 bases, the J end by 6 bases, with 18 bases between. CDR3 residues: CASSLGGGRSEQYF. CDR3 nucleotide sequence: TGTGCCAGCAGTCTGGGAGGGGGGCGCAGCGAGCAGTACTTC.

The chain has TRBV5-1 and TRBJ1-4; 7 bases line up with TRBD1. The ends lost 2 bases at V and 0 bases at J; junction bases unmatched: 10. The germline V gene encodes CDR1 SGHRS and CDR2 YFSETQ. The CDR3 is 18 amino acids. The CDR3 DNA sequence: TGCGCCAGCAGCTTTGGGACAGCCGGAGTTGCAACTAATGAAAAACTGTTTTTT. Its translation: CASSFGTAGVATNEKLFF. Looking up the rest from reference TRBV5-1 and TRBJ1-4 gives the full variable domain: KAGVTQTPRYLIKTRGQQVTLSCSPISGHRSVSWYQQTPGQGLQFLFEYFSETQRNKGNFPGRFSGRQFSNSRSEMNVSTLELGDSALYLCASSFGTAGVATNEKLFFGSGTQLSVL.

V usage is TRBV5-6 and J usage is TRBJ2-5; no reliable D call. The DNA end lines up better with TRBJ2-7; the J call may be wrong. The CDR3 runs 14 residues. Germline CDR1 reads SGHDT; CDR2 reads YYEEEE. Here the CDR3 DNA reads TGTGCCAGCAGCTTGTACGTCGGCACCTACGAGCAGTACTTC. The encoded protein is CASSLYVGTYEQYF.

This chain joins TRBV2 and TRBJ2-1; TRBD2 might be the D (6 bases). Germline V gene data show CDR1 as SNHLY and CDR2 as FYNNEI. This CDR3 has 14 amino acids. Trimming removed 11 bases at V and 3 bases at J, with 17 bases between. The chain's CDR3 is CACRLDSLYNEQFF. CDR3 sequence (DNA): TGTGCCTGCCGACTAGATTCCCTCTACAATGAGCAGTTCTTC.

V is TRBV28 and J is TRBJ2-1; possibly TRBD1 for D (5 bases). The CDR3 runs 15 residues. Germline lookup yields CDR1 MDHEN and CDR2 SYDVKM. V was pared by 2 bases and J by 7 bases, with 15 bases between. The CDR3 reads CASSLQQGLWNEQFF. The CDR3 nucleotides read TGTGCCAGCAGTTTACAGCAGGGTTTGTGGAATGAGCAGTTCTTC.